This T cell receptor (beta chain) was documented in a study of Tregs in tolerant kidney transplant recipients. Only in-frame clones appear in the TCRdb table, and some are missing; sequencing was by immunoSEQ multiplex PCR. Here the sample spans 65,000 to 85,000 clones, roughly 91% being singletons. Concerning this clone: Its cognate antigen is unknown.

The study's findings and limits: Changing PCR primers prevented nucleotide comparison between some patients' samples.

There are 14 residues in the CDR3. Germline lookup yields CDR1 SEHNR and CDR2 FQNEAQ (reference sequence). V was pared by 5 bases and J by 4 bases, with 6 bases of the junction left unmatched. The nonmyeloablative bone marrow transplants came from related graft donors, with transient mixed chimerism. The specimen comprised CD4+ T cells from blood (PBMCs), sampled 24 months after the transplant. This receptor was obtained from a human patient who received a combined kidney and bone marrow transplant. Some of the T cells may derive from the graft donor. This rearrangement joins TRBV7-9 to TRBJ2-7, with 9 bases that match TRBD1. CDR3 protein: CASSTDRGGYEQYF. Written as DNA, the CDR3 is TGTGCCAGCAGCACTGACAGGGGGGGGTACGAGCAGTACTTC. The whole variable domain, remainder taken from reference TRBV7-9 and TRBJ2-7, is DTGVSQNPRHKITKRGQNVTFRCDPISEHNRLYWYRQTLGQGPEFLTYFQNEAQLEKSRLLSDRFSAERPKGSFSTLEIQRTEQGDSAMYLCASSTDRGGYEQYFGPGTRLTVT.